This T cell receptor beta chain was captured by sequencing in a study of Ad26.COV2.S vaccination and SARS-CoV-2 variants. Germline CDR1 reads KGHSY; CDR2 reads FQNENV. The ends were cut back, 0 bases at V and 3 bases at J, with 11 bases in the middle. The CDR3 is made up of 15 amino acids. Assay: immunoSEQ multiplex PCR; the TCRdb copy retains only in-frame clones and omits some. The sample consists of over 400,000 clones, 92% of them appearing once. Treatment of the sample: over 15 received Ad26.COV2.S at low or high dose, single or two shots; roughly 5 received placebo; per-sample allocation not given. Specimens were obtained on day 63 following the first vaccine or placebo injection.

The chain is built from TRBV16 and TRBJ1-1; the D is unclear. The sequence was obtained from a person between 18 and 65 years old who received the Ad26.COV2.S COVID-19 vaccine or a placebo. Sequencing used peripheral blood, obtained in a trial of Ad26.COV2.S vaccine versus placebo. The DNA for the CDR3 is TGTGCCAGCAGCCAATCAGCCAGGCGCTACACTGAAGCTTTCTTT. It yields the protein CASSQSARRYTEAFF.